This T cell receptor (beta chain) was found in a study of blood T cell repertoires in COVID-19. At the level of the study: Collection of acute and convalescent COVID-19 samples took place in the United States, Italy and Spain. From T cells, B-cell-depleted T cells, or PBMCs came the material, which was cDNA or gDNA.

This CDR3 has 13 amino acids. V shed 5 bases and J shed 7 bases, with 12 bases lying between them. Germline V lookup: CDR1 MNHEY, CDR2 SVGAGI. Original methodology: By means of reference gene primer amplification, nucleated cell counts were estimated. Assay used: immunoSEQ multiplex PCR; TCRdb lists only in-frame clones, some missing. That table gives V, J and clone size, and the DNA gave D and trimming. The sample consists of 200,000 to 300,000 clones, about 83% of them appearing once. This clonotype was obtained from a young man who had recovered from COVID-19. Sample: peripheral blood. The chain recombines TRBV6-5 with TRBJ1-5; D is ambiguous. The CDR3 DNA follows: TGTGCCAGCAGTCTTACAGCCCGCCAGCCCCAGCATTTT. This sequence encodes CASSLTARQPQHF.